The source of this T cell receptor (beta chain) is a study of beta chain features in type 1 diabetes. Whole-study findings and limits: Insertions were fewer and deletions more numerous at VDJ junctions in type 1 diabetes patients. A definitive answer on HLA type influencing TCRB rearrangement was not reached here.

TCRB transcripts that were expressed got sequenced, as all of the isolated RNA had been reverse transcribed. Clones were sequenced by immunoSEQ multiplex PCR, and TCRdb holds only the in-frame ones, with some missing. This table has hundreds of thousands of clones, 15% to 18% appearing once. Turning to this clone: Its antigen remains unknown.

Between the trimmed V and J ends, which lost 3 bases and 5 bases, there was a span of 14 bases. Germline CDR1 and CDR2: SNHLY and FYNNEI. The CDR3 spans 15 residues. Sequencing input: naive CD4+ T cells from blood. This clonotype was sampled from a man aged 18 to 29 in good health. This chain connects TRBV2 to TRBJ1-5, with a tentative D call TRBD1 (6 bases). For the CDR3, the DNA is TGTGCCAGCAGTGAGGGGGCGTCAGGGTATCAGCCCCAGCATTTT. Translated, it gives CASSEGASGYQPQHF.